The next 24 T cell receptor beta chains were all read from a single sample in a study of T cell repertoires in cytomegalovirus infection. TCRdb processed the reads anew with MiXCR; each CDR3 protein has one entry. The sample has fewer than 350,000 distinct CDR3 sequences, 25% to 30% seen once; the top ten hold 15% to 20%. Antigens of these TCRs are unknown. Sequencing was performed on cultured PBMCs, taken from culture after CMV antigen stimulation. Receptors were obtained from a human donor in good health (CMV status not recorded). Some clones in this sample may be carry-over from other donors' samples.

This clonotype appeared many times. The V and J genes are TRBV14 and TRBJ1-3; the D gene is possibly TRBD1 (5 bases). CDR3 length equals 16 residues. From germline, CDR1 is SGHDN and CDR2 FVKESK. V was pared by 0 bases and J by 3 bases, with 12 bases between. The CDR3 DNA is TGTGCCAGCAGCCAAGATGGGGCAGAGATTGGAAACACCATATATTTT. Protein: CASSQDGAEIGNTIYF. The complete variable domain, with remaining parts taken from reference TRBV14 and TRBJ1-3, reads EAGVTQFPSHSVIEKGQTVTLRCDPISGHDNLYWYRRVMGKEIKFLLHFVKESKQDESGMPNNRFLAERTGGTYSTLKVQPAELEDSGVYFCASSQDGAEIGNTIYFGEGSWLTVV.

The V gene is TRBV19, the J gene TRBJ2-5; 12 positions agree with TRBD1. In germline, CDR1 is LNHDA, CDR2 SQIVND (reference sequence). The junction had 4 bases not matched to a gene; V was cut back by 3 bases and J by 5 bases. The CDR3 totals 15 residues. CDR3 coding DNA: TGTGCCAGTAGTATGGGACAGGGGGCGATTGAGACCCAGTACTTC. As protein: CASSMGQGAIETQYF. The variable domain in full, completed from reference TRBV19 and TRBJ2-5, reads DGGITQSPKYLFRKEGQNVTLSCEQNLNHDAMYWYRQDPGQGLRLIYYSQIVNDFQKGDIAEGYSVSREKKESFPLTVTSAQKNPTAFYLCASSMGQGAIETQYFGPGTRLLVL.

J is TRBJ1-1 and V is TRBV27, with TRBD1 matching over 9 bases. V gave up 3 bases and J gave up 4 bases; unmatched junction bases: 6. CDR3 length: 15 amino acids. From germline, CDR1 is MNHEY and CDR2 SMNVEV (reference sequence). The CDR3 is CASSLSTGGTTEAFF. The CDR3 DNA reads TGTGCCAGCAGTTTGTCGACAGGGGGTACCACTGAAGCTTTCTTT.

This rearrangement joins TRBV15 to TRBJ2-3, with D possibly being TRBD2 (7 bases). The CDR3 sequence is 18 residues long. V lost 5 bases and J 8 bases, leaving 29 bases between the germline ends. Germline V gene data show CDR1 as LNHNV and CDR2 as YYDKDF (reference sequence). The CDR3 protein is CATSATGFGAAGTGTQYF. CDR3 nucleotides: TGTGCCACCAGCGCCACAGGGTTCGGAGCAGCGGGAACTGGTACGCAGTATTTT.

This clonotype has just a few counts. This chain joins TRBV6-1 and TRBJ2-5; D is possibly TRBD1 (6 bases). The CDR3 spans 15 residues. The germline V gene encodes CDR1 MNHNS and CDR2 SASEGT. V was cut by 7 bases and J by 1 base, with 16 bases left in between. CDR3: CASTEPTGTQETQYF. CDR3 in DNA: TGTGCCAGCACCGAACCCACAGGGACCCAAGAGACCCAGTACTTC.

For this clonotype: The junction shows a germline mismatch at one end, possibly a read error. The chain employs TRBV12-3 or TRBV12-4 and TRBJ2-7, with TRBD2 as a possible D gene (6 bases). The CDR3 extends over 16 amino acids. CDR3: CASSLRGEGLADLLNF. CDR3 nucleotides: TGTGCCAGCAGTTTAAGGGGAGAGGGACTGGCCGATCTGCTTAACTTC.

The chain couples TRBV27 to TRBJ1-2; TRBD1 matches 7 bases. V was clipped by 4 bases and J by 8 bases; unmatched bases: 7. The CDR3 length is 13 residues. Per the germline V gene, CDR1 is MNHEY and CDR2 is SMNVEV (reference sequence). The CDR3 loop reads CASSYPTGRGYTF. DNA of the CDR3: TGTGCCAGCAGTTACCCGACAGGGAGAGGCTACACCTTC.

The chain combines TRBV19 with TRBJ1-3; D is ambiguous. V lost 5 bases, J lost 0 bases, and 11 bases lay in between. CDR1 and CDR2 (germline): LNHDA, SQIVND (reference sequence). This CDR3 has 15 amino acids. CDR3 sequence reads: CASSSTVSSGNTIYF. The CDR3 nucleotides are TGTGCCAGTAGTTCGACGGTTAGCTCTGGAAACACCATATATTTT.

Only a few counts were recorded for this clonotype. The V gene is TRBV7-8, the J gene TRBJ1-5, with 7 nucleotides matching TRBD1. This CDR3 is 17 amino acids long. Germline assignment: CDR1 SGHVS and CDR2 FQNEAQ. V gave up 1 base and J gave up 0 bases; unmatched junction bases: 6. The CDR3 loop is CASSLGQGRFSNQPQHF. The CDR3 bases are TGTGCCAGCAGCTTAGGACAGGGACGTTTTAGCAATCAGCCCCAGCATTTT.

This chain uses TRBV6-2 or TRBV6-3 with TRBJ1-1; weak D call: TRBD1 (5 bases). The CDR3 has 16 amino acids. From germline, CDR1 is MNHEY and CDR2 SVGEGT. Trimming shortened V by 7 bases and J by 0 bases, and 18 bases separated the two germline ends. CDR3 DNA: TGTGCCAGCACGCATTTCGGGGCCCACTTGAACACTGAAGCTTTCTTT. Amino acid sequence: CASTHFGAHLNTEAFF.

This clonotype is a singleton in its sample. V gene TRBV7-6 combines with J gene TRBJ2-3; possibly TRBD2 for D (5 bases). CDR3 size: 12 residues. V was clipped by 10 bases and J by 2 bases, with 10 bases between them. Per germline, CDR1 SGHVS and CDR2 FNYEAQ. This CDR3 reads CATTGDTDTQYF. The CDR3 DNA is TGTGCCACGACCGGGGACACAGATACGCAGTATTTT.

This chain links TRBV7-2 with TRBJ2-7, with TRBD1 matching 7 bases. This CDR3 comprises 15 residues. V lost 4 bases and J lost 2; bases outside the gene matches: 8. Germline lookup yields CDR1 SGHTA and CDR2 FQGNSA. CDR3 DNA sequence: TGTGCCAGCAGCTATGGACAGGCGGTCACCTACGAGCAGTACTTC. Residues: CASSYGQAVTYEQYF.

This clonotype appeared a few times. The chain couples TRBV5-1 to TRBJ2-1; 7 bases are shared with TRBD2. Per the germline V gene, CDR1 is SGHRS and CDR2 is YFSETQ. V dropped 7 bases and J dropped 6; count of bases not matched to a gene: 4. This CDR3 region has 12 residues. For the CDR3, the DNA is TGCGCCAGCGGGAGGGCCCTCAATGAGCAGTTCTTC. It is translated as CASGRALNEQFF.

The sample holds many counts of this clonotype. The chain employs TRBV11-2 and TRBJ2-5; no clear D. Deletions cut 0 bases from V and 5 bases from J, with 13 bases between. This CDR3 contains 15 residues. Per the germline V gene, CDR1 is SGHAT and CDR2 is FQNNGV. CDR3 region: CASSLDRARSETQYF. The DNA of the CDR3 is TGTGCCAGCAGCTTAGATCGCGCCAGGTCGGAGACCCAGTACTTC.

The rearrangement joins TRBV7-6 to TRBJ2-3; 7 bases agree with TRBD2. The CDR3 sequence is 16 residues long. V lost 3 bases and J lost 1; bases outside the gene matches: 7. Per germline, CDR1 SGHVS and CDR2 FNYEAQ. CDR3 sequence reads: CASSFERAGGTDTQYF. In nucleotides, the CDR3 is TGTGCCAGCAGCTTTGAGCGGGCGGGGGGCACAGATACGCAGTATTTT.

This clonotype was found a few times. CDR3 region: CASSVRLADSYNEQFF. For the CDR3, the DNA is TGTGCCAGCAGCGTAAGGCTAGCAGACTCCTACAATGAGCAGTTCTTC. V usage is TRBV9 and J usage is TRBJ2-1; D is perhaps TRBD2 (5 bases). In germline, CDR1 is SGDLS, CDR2 YYNGEE. The V end was cut by 1 base, the J end by 0 bases, with 11 bases between. CDR3 length: 16 residues.

This clonotype was counted ten times or more. The chain's CDR3 is CASSLSRSHEQYF. DNA of the CDR3: TGTGCCAGCAGCTTATCACGGAGTCACGAGCAGTACTTC. The V call is TRBV11-3, the J call TRBJ2-7; D gene ambiguous. The V gene lost 2 bases and the J gene lost 5 bases, with 10 bases spanning the gap. This CDR3 region has 13 residues. Germline V lookup: CDR1 SGHNT, CDR2 YENEEA.

This clonotype was counted only a few times. V is TRBV6-6 and J is TRBJ1-2; weak D call: TRBD1 (5 bases). The CDR3 is 13 amino acids. Germline V lookup: CDR1 MNHNY, CDR2 SVGAGI (reference sequence). V was pared by 7 bases and J by 4 bases, with 13 bases between. Here the CDR3 reads CASTGRGGYGYTF. The CDR3 coding sequence is TGTGCCAGCACCGGGAGGGGCGGCTATGGCTACACCTTC.

This rearrangement joins TRBV10-3 to TRBJ2-1, with D unclear. CDR3 length: 11 amino acids. From germline, CDR1 is ENHRY and CDR2 SYGVKD. V lost 2 bases, J lost 5 bases, and 1 base lay in between. DNA for the CDR3: TGTGCCATCAGTGAGAACAATGAGCAGTTCTTC. It translates to CAISENNEQFF.

The chain carries TRBV28 and TRBJ2-1; TRBD2 aligns across 7 bases. The length of the CDR3 is 15 residues. Germline CDR1 and CDR2: MDHEN and SYDVKM. V shed 6 bases, J shed 9 bases, and the junction held 14 bases outside the gene matches. DNA of the CDR3: TGTGCCAGCAGCCTGGACGGCGGGAGTATCAGTGAGCAGTTCTTC. This encodes CASSLDGGSISEQFF.

The rearrangement joins TRBV19 to TRBJ1-5; D call uncertain. V lost 1 base and J lost 3, with 10 bases in between. This CDR3 has 15 amino acids. Germline CDR1 is LNHDA and CDR2 is SQIVND (reference sequence). The CDR3 here is CASSIVSADNQPQHF. CDR3 bases: TGTGCCAGTAGTATAGTATCCGCGGACAATCAGCCCCAGCATTTT.

Many counts were recorded for this clonotype. The V and J genes are TRBV11-2 and TRBJ2-1, with D uncertain. The germline gives CDR1 SGHAT, CDR2 FQNNGV. Trimming took 5 bases from V and 6 from J, leaving 11 bases between them. CDR3 length equals 13 residues. The CDR3 here is CASSEENVNEQFF. The CDR3 DNA sequence: TGTGCCAGCAGCGAAGAGAACGTCAATGAGCAGTTCTTC.

This chain uses TRBV20-1 with TRBJ1-5; the D gene is possibly TRBD1 (5 bases). Germline CDR1 is DFQATT and CDR2 is SNEGSKA (reference sequence). The CDR3 sequence is 13 residues long. V was cut by 8 bases and J by 0 bases, with 11 bases left in between. The CDR3 region is CSFGASSNQPQHF. DNA for the CDR3: TGCAGTTTCGGGGCCAGTAGCAATCAGCCCCAGCATTTT.

As concerns this clonotype: One end of the junction does not line up with germline, which may come from a read error. The rearrangement uses TRBV11-2 and TRBJ2-7, with 9 bases identical to TRBD2. The CDR3 has 15 amino acids. The V gene's germline CDR1 is SGHAT and CDR2 FQNNGV. The CDR3 is CASSLDASGAYYSSF. The CDR3 region has the DNA TGTGCCAGCAGCTTAGATGCTAGCGGGGCATATTACAGTTCCTTC.